The 21 T cell receptor beta chains reported below all come from one sample, sequenced in a study of cytomegalovirus exposure and HLA in healthy donors. Vbeta (60) and Jbeta (13) primers were used in the PCR. TCRdb keeps only in-frame clones here, not all; method: immunoSEQ multiplex PCR. Of 200,000 to 250,000 clones listed, around 83% are singletons. Sequencing input: PBMCs. The receptor set was obtained from a woman in her forties or fifties in good health and CMV-seropositive.

The genes are TRBV6-4 and TRBJ2-1; the match to TRBD2 covers 8 bases. Germline values: CDR1 MRHNA, CDR2 SNTAGT. The CDR3 runs 15 residues. V was clipped by 3 bases and J by 5 bases; unmatched bases: 6. In DNA form, the CDR3 reads TGTGCCAGCAGTGAGCGAGCGGGGGATCACAATGAGCAGTTCTTC. It codes for CASSERAGDHNEQFF.

Regarding this clone: This CDR3 is also generated by other DNA sequences in the sample. The chain joins TRBV28 to TRBJ1-1, with TRBD1 matching over 7 bases. The CDR3 contains 14 residues. Losses at the gene ends were 6 bases for V and 0 bases for J; bases not matched to a gene: 4. The germline V gene has CDR1 MDHEN and CDR2 SYDVKM. The CDR3 protein is CASRRDRVNTEAFF. For the CDR3, the DNA is TGTGCCAGCAGGCGAGACAGGGTGAACACTGAAGCTTTCTTT.

CDR3 nucleotide sequence: TGTGCCAGCAGCAAAGGGTGTTTTGGGACTAGCGGTTCCTACGAGCAGTACTTC. It yields the protein CASSKGCFGTSGSYEQYF. V and J are TRBV21-1 and TRBJ2-7; the table names TRBD2, a call not compared with the DNA. TRBV21-1 is shown as a pseudogene. This CDR3 contains 18 residues.

V and J are TRBV15 and TRBJ1-2; 7 positions match TRBD1. V gave up 3 bases and J gave up 4 bases; unmatched junction bases: 11. The CDR3 sequence is 16 residues long. Per the germline V gene, CDR1 is LNHNV and CDR2 is YYDKDF (reference sequence). In DNA, the CDR3 is TGTGCCACCAGCAGTCCGCGCCAGGGGGGCCTCTATGGCTACACCTTC. Its protein is CATSSPRQGGLYGYTF. The whole variable domain, remainder taken from reference TRBV15 and TRBJ1-2, is DAMVIQNPRYQVTQFGKPVTLSCSQTLNHNVMYWYQQKSSQAPKLLFHYYDKDFNNEADTPDNFQSRRPNTSFCFLDIRSPGLGDTAMYLCATSSPRQGGLYGYTFGSGTRLTVV.

V is TRBV15 and J is TRBJ2-1; no clear D gene. Germline values: CDR1 LNHNV, CDR2 YYDKDF (reference sequence). There are 13 residues in the CDR3. Deletions cut 3 bases from V and 9 bases from J, with 12 bases between. CDR3 nucleotide sequence: TGTGCCACCAGCAGCTTACAGTCGCCTGAGCAGTTCTTC. Its protein product is CATSSLQSPEQFF.

In its sample, this clone was seen a few times. The chain links TRBV4-2 to TRBJ1-1; D is possibly TRBD1 (5 bases). V was pared by 0 bases and J by 5 bases, with 13 bases between. The V gene's germline CDR1 is LGHNA and CDR2 YNFKEQ. The CDR3 consists of 15 residues. CDR3 residues: CASSQDLQGRTEAFF. The CDR3, as DNA: TGTGCCAGCAGCCAAGATCTTCAGGGAAGGACTGAAGCTTTCTTT.

J is TRBJ1-3 and V is TRBV6-5; D uncertain. The germline V gene has CDR1 MNHEY and CDR2 SVGAGI. V lost 6 bases and J lost 7, with 13 bases in between. CDR3 size: 13 residues. The CDR3 reads CASSSGFGNTIYF. CDR3 nucleotide sequence: TGTGCCAGCAGCTCGGGGTTTGGGAACACCATATATTTT.

V gene TRBV15 combines with J gene TRBJ2-7; 12 bases are a match to TRBD1. This CDR3 is built from 16 residues. Germline-derived CDR1 and CDR2 are LNHNV and YYDKDF (reference sequence). The trim removed 4 bases at V and 1 base at J, leaving 5 bases unmatched. Here the CDR3 DNA reads TGTGCCACCAGCAAACCGGGACAGGGGGCTTCCTACGAGCAGTACTTC. Protein product: CATSKPGQGASYEQYF.

The J gene is TRBJ1-4, the V gene TRBV30; unclear D gene. The V gene lost 3 bases and the J gene lost 8 bases, with 13 bases spanning the gap. Germline-derived CDR1 and CDR2 are GTSNPN and SVGIG (reference sequence). This CDR3 is 13 amino acids long. As DNA, the CDR3 is TGTGCCTGGAGAGAGAGCGATTACGAAAAACTGTTTTTT. Encoded protein: CAWRESDYEKLFF. The full variable domain, rest sourced from reference TRBV30 and TRBJ1-4, is SQTIHQWPATLVQPVGSPLSLECTVEGTSNPNLYWYRQAAGRGLQLLFYSVGIGQISSEVPQNLSASRPQDRQFILSSKKLLLSDSGFYLCAWRESDYEKLFFGSGTQLSVL.

A few counts support this clone. The V call is TRBV4-1, the J call TRBJ1-6; a weak D match, TRBD1 (5 bases). This CDR3 is 16 amino acids long. Germline CDR1 MGHRA, CDR2 YSYEKL. V lost 4 bases and J lost 4, with 14 bases in between. CDR3 bases: TGCGCCAGCAGCCGCCCTGGGACTTCATATAATTCACCCCTCCACTTT. Translated, it gives CASSRPGTSYNSPLHF.

The CDR3 is CASSSRTGGETQYF. The CDR3 nucleotides are TGTGCCAGCAGCTCCCGGACAGGGGGAGAGACCCAGTACTTC. The chain joins TRBV5-6 to TRBJ2-5, with 10 bases lining up with TRBD1. Unmatched junction bases numbered 3, after V lost 3 bases and J lost 4 bases. Germline loops: CDR1 SGHDT, CDR2 YYEEEE. CDR3 size: 14 residues.

The chain recombines TRBV7-2 with TRBJ1-1; the D gene is possibly TRBD1 (6 bases). V was cut by 3 bases and J by 5 bases, with 16 bases left in between. The CDR3 covers 15 residues. Germline V lookup: CDR1 SGHTA, CDR2 FQGNSA. Here the CDR3 reads CASSFIRAGETEAFF. In DNA form, the CDR3 reads TGTGCCAGCAGCTTTATCCGGGCAGGGGAAACTGAAGCTTTCTTT.

Only a few counts were recorded for this clone. The chain combines TRBV4-1 with TRBJ1-1, with a possible D match to TRBD1 (5 bases). The germline V gene has CDR1 MGHRA and CDR2 YSYEKL. Trimming removed 4 bases from V and 7 bases from J, with 22 bases in between. This CDR3 is built from 16 residues. The CDR3 DNA sequence: TGCGCCAGCAGCCCCCACGGCCAGGGAGGAAGTAATGAAGCTTTCTTT. This encodes CASSPHGQGGSNEAFF.

V usage is TRBV2 and J usage is TRBJ1-5, with TRBD1 as a possible D gene (6 bases). Germline-derived CDR1 and CDR2 are SNHLY and FYNNEI. The CDR3 loop spans 18 amino acids. V gave up 2 bases and J gave up 3 bases, with 20 bases separating them. The CDR3 spells CASSEWGGLGGVNQPQHF. The CDR3 region has the DNA TGTGCCAGCAGTGAATGGGGGGGGCTAGGGGGTGTCAATCAGCCCCAGCATTTT.

V gene TRBV7-3 combines with J gene TRBJ2-1, with no clear D. The CDR3 spans 16 residues. The V end lost 5 bases, the J end lost 0 bases, and 14 bases lay between the germline ends. Germline V gives CDR1 SGHTA, CDR2 FQGTGA. DNA for the CDR3: TGTGCCAGCAGCCCCCAAGCGTGGAGCTCCTACAATGAGCAGTTCTTC. Its translation is CASSPQAWSSYNEQFF.

This sequence joins TRBV28 and TRBJ1-2; perhaps TRBD1 as D (6 bases). CDR1 is MDHEN, CDR2 SYDVKM, per germline. This CDR3 comprises 15 residues. Trimming cost V 7 bases and J 1 base, with 16 bases left between them. DNA for the CDR3: TGTGCCAGCACTTCCGGGACATATTTTAACTATGGCTACACCTTC. Residues: CASTSGTYFNYGYTF.

The rearrangement links TRBV25-1 to TRBJ2-2, with D possibly TRBD2 on 7 matching bases. CDR1 is MGHDK, CDR2 SYGVNS, per germline. Trimming took 3 bases from V and 5 from J, leaving 22 bases between them. This CDR3 is 18 amino acids long. CDR3 sequence: CASSDRRGAPTGTGELFF. The CDR3 nucleotides read TGTGCCAGCAGTGACCGCCGGGGGGCCCCAACAGGTACCGGGGAGCTGTTTTTT.

The chain carries TRBV18 and TRBJ1-1; D is unresolved. This CDR3 comprises 13 residues. V was shortened by 3 bases and J by 1 base, with 6 bases between the two germline ends. The germline CDR1 and CDR2 sequences are KGHSH and LQKENI. The CDR3 DNA sequence: TGTGCCAGCTCACCGCCCGGGAACACTGAAGCTTTCTTT. This sequence encodes CASSPPGNTEAFF.

The chain couples TRBV25-1 to TRBJ1-2; unclear D gene. Germline CDR1 MGHDK, CDR2 SYGVNS. V was pared by 3 bases and J by 1 base, with 9 bases between. The CDR3 extends over 14 amino acids. In nucleotides, the CDR3 is TGTGCCAGCAGTGATTTCGGCGGTAACTATGGCTACACCTTC. It encodes CASSDFGGNYGYTF.

The chain recombines TRBV11-2 with TRBJ2-1; no definite D call. V was clipped by 1 base and J by 5 bases, with 6 bases between them. The CDR3 extends over 13 amino acids. Germline V gives CDR1 SGHAT, CDR2 FQNNGV. CDR3 nucleotides: TGTGCCAGCAGCTTAGGGCGGAACAATGAGCAGTTCTTC. Encoded protein: CASSLGRNNEQFF.

The gene calls are TRBV5-1 and TRBJ1-1; TRBD1 matches at 9 bases. V gave up 3 bases and J gave up 3 bases; unmatched junction bases: 3. Germline V gives CDR1 SGHRS, CDR2 YFSETQ. The CDR3 runs to 14 residues. CDR3 loop: CASSSGQGDTEAFF. CDR3 nucleotide sequence: TGCGCCAGCAGCTCGGGACAGGGAGACACTGAAGCTTTCTTT.